This T cell receptor (beta chain) was identified in a study of control samples from healthy donors and cancer patients. Sequenced by immunoSEQ multiplex PCR; TCRdb stores in-frame clones only, minus some. The table lists under 200,000 clones, 70% to 90% of them singletons. CDR1 and CDR2 (germline): SEHNR, FQNEAQ (reference sequence). After removal of 6 bases from V and 9 bases from J, the junction contained 12 bases not matched to a gene. CDR3 length: 15 amino acids. Input material: blood. The source of this sequence is a woman aged 30 to 39 in good health. The V gene is TRBV7-9, the J gene TRBJ2-1; TRBD2 aligns across 9 bases. CDR3 DNA: TGTGCCAGCAGATCCGCCGGGACTAGCCATGGTGAGCAGTTCTTC. Amino acid sequence: CASRSAGTSHGEQFF.